Presented here are 30 T cell receptor beta chains from one specimen sequenced in a study of shared clonotypes between healthy human individuals. The protocol was immunoSEQ multiplex PCR, while the TCRdb copy is restricted to in-frame clones and leaves out a portion. The sample yields fewer than 2.5 million clones, over 85% seen once. Material for sequencing was naive CD4+ T cells from PBMCs. This sample's subset: CD45RA+ positively selected. The receptors here all came from a man in his late teens or twenties in good health. Some clones in this sample may be carry-over from other donors' samples.

The chain uses TRBV5-5 and TRBJ2-7; TRBD2 matches 10 bases. The J segment lost 2 bases and the V segment lost 1 base, leaving 3 bases of the junction unmatched. There are 15 residues in the CDR3. Germline V gene lookup returns CDR1 SGHKS and CDR2 YYEKEE (reference sequence). The CDR3 DNA reads as TGTGCCAGCAGCTTGACAACTAGCGGGACCTACGAGCAGTACTTC. This codes for CASSLTTSGTYEQYF.

CDR3 in amino acids: CASSQGGVPYEKLFF. CDR3 in DNA: TGTGCCAGCAGCCAAGGGGGTGTCCCGTACGAAAAACTGTTTTTT. The chain combines TRBV6-5 with TRBJ1-4; perhaps TRBD1 as D (6 bases). Germline lookup yields CDR1 MNHEY and CDR2 SVGAGI. Trimming pared 6 bases from V and 8 bases from J, leaving 19 bases between. The CDR3 runs to 15 residues.

V is TRBV25-1 and J is TRBJ2-7; the match to TRBD2 covers 8 bases. Germline V gene data show CDR1 as MGHDK and CDR2 as SYGVNS. The CDR3 is 13 amino acids. V was pared by 6 bases and J by 7 bases, with 8 bases of the junction left unmatched. The CDR3, as DNA: TGTGCCAGCAGGACTAGCGACCGGGTGGAGCAGTACTTC. This translates into CASRTSDRVEQYF.

The genes are TRBV11-3 and TRBJ2-7; D gene unclear. The V gene lost 0 bases and the J gene lost 3 bases, with 6 bases spanning the gap. The germline gives CDR1 SGHNT, CDR2 YENEEA. This CDR3 is 13 amino acids long. The CDR3 is CASSLERHYEQYF. The DNA of the CDR3 is TGTGCCAGCAGCTTAGAGCGCCACTACGAGCAGTACTTC.

This rearrangement joins TRBV5-4 to TRBJ1-2; D is possibly TRBD1 (6 bases). CDR1 and CDR2 (germline): SGHNT, YYREEE (reference sequence). CDR3 size: 15 residues. Trimming cost V 6 bases and J 8 bases, with 23 bases left between them. The DNA for the CDR3 is TGTGCCAGCACCGCTCCCGGAGGGGGGGCGCGGGGCTACACCTTC. This codes for CASTAPGGGARGYTF. The variable domain in full, completed from reference TRBV5-4 and TRBJ1-2, reads ETGVTQSPTHLIKTRGQQVTLRCSSQSGHNTVSWYQQALGQGPQFIFQYYREEENGRGNFPPRFSGLQFPNYSSELNVNALELDDSALYLCASTAPGGGARGYTFGSGTRLTVV.

J is TRBJ2-3 and V is TRBV18; TRBD2 aligns across 7 bases. V lost 2 bases, J lost 4 bases, and 12 bases stayed unmatched. Germline V CDR1 and CDR2: KGHSH, LQKENI. The CDR3 covers 17 residues. In DNA form, the CDR3 reads TGTGCCAGCTCACCAAGGAAGCGGGGCCTGGGGGCAGATACGCAGTATTTT. As protein: CASSPRKRGLGADTQYF.

The V call is TRBV30, the J call TRBJ2-2; 10 bases agree with TRBD2. There are 17 residues in the CDR3. J was trimmed by 1 base and V by 0 bases; bases with no gene match: 5. CDR1 GTSNPN and CDR2 SVGIG come from the germline V gene (reference sequence). In DNA form, the CDR3 reads TGTGCCTGGAGTGTAGGCTGGACTAGCGGGAACACCGGGGAGCTGTTTTTT. Its protein product is CAWSVGWTSGNTGELFF.

This chain links TRBV5-1 with TRBJ1-4, with D unresolved. CDR3 length equals 13 residues. Germline assignment: CDR1 SGHRS and CDR2 YFSETQ. The V end was cut by 0 bases, the J end by 8 bases, with 8 bases between. The DNA of the CDR3 is TGCGCCAGCAGCTTGGATCTGGGGGAAAAACTGTTTTTT. Protein: CASSLDLGEKLFF.

The chain recombines TRBV6-1 with TRBJ2-2; no firm D call. The V gene lost 2 bases and the J gene lost 1 base, with 5 bases spanning the gap. The germline V gene has CDR1 MNHNS and CDR2 SASEGT. The CDR3 runs to 14 residues. The CDR3 reads CASSEQMNTGELFF. In DNA, the CDR3 is TGTGCCAGCAGTGAACAGATGAACACCGGGGAGCTGTTTTTT.

As regards this clone: The sample holds other DNA sequences that translate to the same CDR3. This chain links TRBV6-5 with TRBJ2-6; D unresolved. Trimming pared 2 bases from V and 2 bases from J, leaving 7 bases between. Germline loops: CDR1 MNHEY, CDR2 SVGAGI. This CDR3 is built from 15 residues. The CDR3 DNA reads as TGTGCCAGCAGTTACGGACGGGCTGGGGCCAACGTCCTGACTTTC. Its protein product is CASSYGRAGANVLTF.

This clone was seen more than once but under ten times. The chain has TRBV29-1 and TRBJ1-2, with a weak D call TRBD1 (5 bases). The V gene's germline CDR1 is SQVTM and CDR2 ANQGSEA. Trimming shortened V by 2 bases and J by 4 bases, and 14 bases separated the two germline ends. CDR3 length: 14 amino acids. CDR3 amino acids: CSVEWPPGGYGYTF. CDR3 nucleotide sequence: TGCAGCGTTGAATGGCCTCCCGGGGGCTATGGCTACACCTTC.

The chain couples TRBV2 to TRBJ2-7; D unresolved. Trimming left V 5 bases short and J 1 base short, with 12 bases between. CDR3 length equals 14 residues. Germline CDR1 is SNHLY and CDR2 is FYNNEI. CDR3 sequence: CASSPIEESYEQYF. The CDR3 nucleotides are TGTGCCAGCAGTCCCATCGAGGAGTCCTACGAGCAGTACTTC. The full variable domain, completed using reference TRBV2 and TRBJ2-7, is EPEVTQTPSHQVTQMGQEVILRCVPISNHLYFYWYRQILGQKVEFLVSFYNNEISEKSEIFDDQFSVERPDGSNFTLKIRSTKLEDSAMYFCASSPIEESYEQYFGPGTRLTVT.

Details on this clone: This sample includes further DNA sequences coding for the same CDR3. The chain carries TRBV28 and TRBJ2-5, with D maybe TRBD1 (6 bases). Germline values: CDR1 MDHEN, CDR2 SYDVKM. The V end lost 4 bases, the J end lost 2 bases, and 8 bases lay between the germline ends. The CDR3 contains 13 residues. CDR3 bases: TGTGCCAGCAGTTCGGGACAACAAGAGACCCAGTACTTC. It codes for CASSSGQQETQYF.

The chain employs TRBV7-9 and TRBJ2-7; 9 nucleotides align to TRBD1. The trim removed 5 bases at V and 3 bases at J, leaving 14 bases unmatched. Germline CDR1 is SEHNR and CDR2 is FQNEAQ (reference sequence). The CDR3 is 17 residues long. This chain's CDR3 is CASSPRGTGTKIYEQYF. CDR3 DNA sequence: TGTGCCAGCAGCCCACGGGGGACAGGGACAAAGATCTACGAGCAGTACTTC.

Comment on this clone: Other DNA variants within this sample encode the same CDR3. The CDR3 here is CASSLLVGEQYF. DNA of the CDR3: TGTGCCAGCAGTTTACTCGTTGGCGAGCAGTACTTC. The chain has TRBV28 and TRBJ2-7, with D unclear. Germline values: CDR1 MDHEN, CDR2 SYDVKM. Trimming removed 2 bases from V and 6 bases from J, with 8 bases in between. The CDR3 contains 12 residues.

The genes are TRBV7-2 and TRBJ2-1; TRBD2 agrees at 14 bases. With 7 bases clipped from V and 4 bases from J, the junction kept 6 bases outside the gene matches. Germline V CDR1 and CDR2: SGHTA, FQGNSA. The CDR3 totals 16 residues. The CDR3 DNA follows: TGTGCCAGCACGGGTGGGACTAGCGGGAGATACAATGAGCAGTTCTTC. Amino acids: CASTGGTSGRYNEQFF.

A remark on this clone: The sample holds other DNA sequences that translate to the same CDR3. The chain carries TRBV5-1 and TRBJ2-2, with D possibly TRBD2 on 6 matching bases. In germline, CDR1 is SGHRS, CDR2 YFSETQ. V was pared by 4 bases and J by 2 bases, with 12 bases between. The length of the CDR3 is 15 residues. The CDR3 region has the DNA TGCGCCAGCAGCCCCGGGACTGCCAACACCGGGGAGCTGTTTTTT. Residues: CASSPGTANTGELFF.

This clone was seen just once. V is TRBV5-1 and J is TRBJ2-3, with TRBD1 identical over 9 bases. The CDR3 runs to 20 residues. CDR1 is SGHRS and CDR2 is YFSETQ in the germline V gene. V lost 3 bases, J lost 6 bases, and 23 bases stayed unmatched. CDR3: CASSSHTGTGGWLKADTQYF. CDR3 sequence (DNA): TGCGCCAGCAGCTCGCACACCGGAACAGGGGGCTGGTTGAAGGCGGATACGCAGTATTTT.

The chain has TRBV2 and TRBJ2-7; 7 bases are a match to TRBD1. The CDR3 covers 14 residues. The V and J ends lost 3 bases and 3 bases, in that order; junction bases with no gene match: 5. Per the germline V gene, CDR1 is SNHLY and CDR2 is FYNNEI. DNA of the CDR3: TGTGCCAGCAGTGAGCAGGGGGTCTACTACGAGCAGTACTTC. This sequence encodes CASSEQGVYYEQYF. The entire variable domain, with the rest obtained from reference TRBV2 and TRBJ2-7, is as follows: EPEVTQTPSHQVTQMGQEVILRCVPISNHLYFYWYRQILGQKVEFLVSFYNNEISEKSEIFDDQFSVERPDGSNFTLKIRSTKLEDSAMYFCASSEQGVYYEQYFGPGTRLTVT.

V is TRBV7-7 and J is TRBJ2-5; weak D call: TRBD2 (5 bases). Germline V lookup: CDR1 SSHAT, CDR2 FNYEAQ (reference sequence). Trimming took 2 bases from V and 5 from J, leaving 12 bases between them. This CDR3 has 14 amino acids. CDR3 DNA: TGTGCCAGCAGCTTATCGGGGAATTGGGAGACCCAGTACTTC. This codes for CASSLSGNWETQYF.

This chain links TRBV5-4 with TRBJ2-4; D remains unclear. This CDR3 is built from 14 residues. V lost 3 bases, J lost 0 bases, and 7 bases lay in between. Germline-derived CDR1 and CDR2 are SGHNT and YYREEE (reference sequence). CDR3 DNA: TGTGCCAGCAGCTCCCCGATAGCCAAAAACATTCAGTACTTC. It specifies CASSSPIAKNIQYF. Filled out from reference TRBV5-4 and TRBJ2-4, the complete variable domain reads ETGVTQSPTHLIKTRGQQVTLRCSSQSGHNTVSWYQQALGQGPQFIFQYYREEENGRGNFPPRFSGLQFPNYSSELNVNALELDDSALYLCASSSPIAKNIQYFGAGTRLSVL.

The chain couples TRBV7-6 to TRBJ2-7, with 9 bases aligning to TRBD2. Germline V gene sequence: CDR1 SGHVS, CDR2 FNYEAQ. The V segment lost 3 bases and the J segment 2 bases; nucleotides outside the gene matches: 17. The CDR3 is 19 residues long. The CDR3 reads CASSFRSGATSGLTYEQYF. The CDR3 DNA sequence: TGTGCCAGCAGCTTCCGATCTGGGGCAACTAGCGGGTTGACCTACGAGCAGTACTTC.

This clone was seen more than once but under ten times. This chain links TRBV28 with TRBJ1-1; tentative D call: TRBD1 (5 bases). CDR3 size: 15 residues. The V gene's germline CDR1 is MDHEN and CDR2 SYDVKM. Trimming cost V 2 bases and J 4 bases, with 14 bases left between them. The chain's CDR3 is CASSLGSAGRTEAFF. CDR3 in DNA: TGTGCCAGCAGTTTAGGTTCGGCGGGGCGCACTGAAGCTTTCTTT.

CDR3 DNA sequence: TGTGCCAGCAGCACCTCGCAGGCGGAGACCCAGTACTTC. Translating gives CASSTSQAETQYF. The chain has TRBV7-3 and TRBJ2-5; D not certain. Germline CDR1 reads SGHTA; CDR2 reads FQGTGA. V was trimmed by 5 bases and J by 5 bases, leaving 12 bases between them. The CDR3 is made up of 13 amino acids.

The V and J genes are TRBV28 and TRBJ1-3; D ambiguous. CDR1 and CDR2 from the germline V gene are MDHEN and SYDVKM. The CDR3 is 16 residues long. Trimming took 3 bases from V and 0 from J, leaving 12 bases between them. The CDR3 here is CASSFLDGSSGNTIYF. CDR3 sequence (DNA): TGTGCCAGCAGTTTCTTAGACGGGAGCTCTGGAAACACCATATATTTT.

The genes are TRBV21-1 and TRBJ1-2. TRBV21-1 has pseudogene status. The CDR3 contains 15 residues. In DNA form, the CDR3 reads TGTGCCAGCAGCACCTGGGGGGACCCCCTGAGTGGCTACACCTTC. Residues: CASSTWGDPLSGYTF.

V usage is TRBV6-8 and J usage is TRBJ2-7, with 10 positions matching TRBD2. CDR3 length: 15 amino acids. The V gene end was trimmed by 2 bases and the J gene end by 2 bases; junction bases not matched to a gene: 3. Per germline, CDR1 MNHGY and CDR2 SAAAGT. This CDR3 reads CASSYKTSGPYEQYF. The CDR3 nucleotides read TGTGCCAGCAGTTACAAGACTAGCGGGCCCTACGAGCAGTACTTC.

This chain links TRBV28 with TRBJ2-1; 14 bases are shared with TRBD2. Germline V gene data show CDR1 as MDHEN and CDR2 as SYDVKM. Unmatched junction bases numbered 14, after V lost 1 base and J lost 9 bases. This CDR3 spans 19 amino acids. The CDR3 reads CASSLYLPGAGLAGVEQFF. Written as DNA, the CDR3 is TGTGCCAGCAGTTTATATCTACCGGGGGCGGGACTAGCGGGAGTTGAGCAGTTCTTC.

The chain links TRBV6-5 to TRBJ1-2; 7 positions agree with TRBD1. Germline assignment: CDR1 MNHEY and CDR2 SVGAGI. The CDR3 spans 15 residues. The junction had 17 bases not matched to a gene; V was cut back by 8 bases and J by 8 bases. The CDR3 spells CASATSVRQGGGYTF. The CDR3 nucleotides are TGTGCCAGCGCCACTTCGGTCCGACAGGGAGGGGGCTACACCTTC.

The V call is TRBV7-9, the J call TRBJ1-2; 7 bases align to TRBD1. The V gene end was trimmed by 4 bases and the J gene end by 5 bases; junction bases not matched to a gene: 7. Germline V gives CDR1 SEHNR, CDR2 FQNEAQ (reference sequence). The CDR3 spans 14 residues. The CDR3 here is CASSSSGTVYGYTF. DNA of the CDR3: TGTGCCAGCAGCTCCTCCGGGACAGTGTATGGCTACACCTTC.